The 9 T cell receptor beta chains below all came from one sample that was sequenced in a study of shared clonotypes between healthy human individuals. This table comes from immunoSEQ multiplex PCR, and its TCRdb copy is limited to in-frame clones, with some not included. The sample has about 2 million clones, less than 95% seen once. Naive CD8 cells comprised CD45RO-negative, CCR7-positively selected cells, excluding terminally differentiated effector memory CD45RA+ cells. What was sequenced was naive CD8+ T cells sorted from blood. The receptors originated from a man aged 18 to 30 in good health.

The chain employs TRBV5-6 and TRBJ2-5; TRBD2 matches at 9 bases. In germline, CDR1 is SGHDT, CDR2 YYEEEE. The CDR3 is 16 amino acids. V was pared by 0 bases and J by 5 bases, with 8 bases of the junction left unmatched. CDR3 DNA: TGTGCCAGCAGCTTGGCTTTGCTAGCGGGAAGGGAGACCCAGTACTTC. Encoded protein: CASSLALLAGRETQYF.

Comments on this clone: At the DNA level, this CDR3 is encoded by other sequences in the same sample as well. This chain links TRBV6-5 with TRBJ2-2; no clear D. This CDR3 has 15 amino acids. Germline V gives CDR1 MNHEY, CDR2 SVGAGI. The V end was cut by 2 bases, the J end by 0 bases, with 7 bases between. CDR3 sequence (DNA): TGTGCCAGCAGTTACGGAAAAACGAACACCGGGGAGCTGTTTTTT. It codes for CASSYGKTNTGELFF.

The CDR3 here is CASSQGLLSYEQYF. The DNA of the CDR3 is TGTGCCAGTTCTCAGGGGCTCCTGTCCTACGAGCAGTACTTC. The V and J genes are TRBV19 and TRBJ2-7; a possible D gene is TRBD1 (6 bases). The germline V gene encodes CDR1 LNHDA and CDR2 SQIVND (reference sequence). The length of the CDR3 is 14 residues. Trimming took off 8 bases at V and 1 base at J, with 15 bases between the two ends.

This clone was detected once. The V call is TRBV7-2, the J call TRBJ1-6; maybe TRBD1 (5 bases). Germline loops: CDR1 SGHTA, CDR2 FQGNSA. The CDR3 runs to 16 residues. V dropped 1 base and J dropped 8 bases, with 15 bases sitting between them. In DNA, the CDR3 is TGTGCCAGCAGCTTAGTTCGGGGGGGAGAAGATTCACCCCTCCACTTT. Translating gives CASSLVRGGEDSPLHF.

The chain carries TRBV13 and TRBJ2-1; TRBD1 matches 11 bases. This CDR3 spans 17 amino acids. Per germline, CDR1 PRHDT and CDR2 FYEKMQ (reference sequence). The V segment lost 5 bases and the J segment 1 base; nucleotides outside the gene matches: 7. The CDR3 bases are TGTGCCAGCAGCCAAGAGGGACAGGGGGTTTCCTACAATGAGCAGTTCTTC. Its translation: CASSQEGQGVSYNEQFF.

The V gene is TRBV4-1, the J gene TRBJ2-1, with D uncertain. This CDR3 has 11 amino acids. Germline-derived CDR1 and CDR2 are MGHRA and YSYEKL. The germline V and J ends were trimmed by 4 bases and 5 bases, with 3 bases remaining between them. Here the CDR3 DNA reads TGCGCCAGCAGCCGAAACAATGAGCAGTTCTTC. It yields the protein CASSRNNEQFF.

V is TRBV7-8 and J is TRBJ2-7; D may match TRBD1 or TRBD2 (5 bases each). The V end lost 5 bases, the J end lost 6 bases, and 11 bases lay between the germline ends. This CDR3 region has 12 residues. Per germline, CDR1 SGHVS and CDR2 FQNEAQ. CDR3 sequence: CASSTGPGEQYF. CDR3 DNA: TGTGCCAGCAGCACGGGACCGGGCGAGCAGTACTTC.

About this clone itself: This sample also contains other DNA sequences that code for the same CDR3. The CDR3 coding sequence is TGCAGCGTTGAGGGGAATAATGAAAAACTGTTTTTT. Its protein is CSVEGNNEKLFF. V usage is TRBV29-1 and J usage is TRBJ1-4; D is unclear. Germline V gene sequence: CDR1 SQVTM, CDR2 ANQGSEA. Trimming left V 3 bases short and J 4 bases short, with 6 bases between. CDR3 size: 12 residues. The full variable domain, completed using reference TRBV29-1 and TRBJ1-4, is SAVISQKPSRDICQRGTSLTIQCQVDSQVTMMFWYRQQPGQSLTLIATANQGSEATYESGFVIDKFPISRPNLTFSTLTVSNMSPEDSSIYLCSVEGNNEKLFFGSGTQLSVL.

This clone was observed a single time. The chain uses TRBV7-2 and TRBJ1-5; tentative D call: TRBD1 (6 bases). The V end lost 5 bases, the J end lost 3 bases, and 14 bases lay between the germline ends. Per the germline V gene, CDR1 is SGHTA and CDR2 is FQGNSA. There are 15 residues in the CDR3. The CDR3 DNA sequence: TGTGCCAGCAGCCTTCCGGGGGACATCAATCAGCCCCAGCATTTT. This codes for CASSLPGDINQPQHF.